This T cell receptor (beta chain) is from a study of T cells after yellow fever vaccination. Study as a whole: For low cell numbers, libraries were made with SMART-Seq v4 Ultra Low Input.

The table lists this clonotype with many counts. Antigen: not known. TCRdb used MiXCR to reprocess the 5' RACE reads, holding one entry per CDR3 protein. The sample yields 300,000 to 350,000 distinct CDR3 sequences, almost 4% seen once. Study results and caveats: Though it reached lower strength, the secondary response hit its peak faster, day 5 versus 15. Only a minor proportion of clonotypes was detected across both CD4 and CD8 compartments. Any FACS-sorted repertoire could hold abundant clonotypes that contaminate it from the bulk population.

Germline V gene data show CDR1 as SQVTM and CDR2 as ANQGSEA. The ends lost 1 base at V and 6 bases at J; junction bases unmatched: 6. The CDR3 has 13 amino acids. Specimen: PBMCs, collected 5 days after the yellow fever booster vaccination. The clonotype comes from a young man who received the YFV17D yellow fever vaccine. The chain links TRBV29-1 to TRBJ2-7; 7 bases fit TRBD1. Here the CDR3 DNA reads TGCAGCGTTGAAGGGGAAACAGGGGTCGAGCAGTACTTC. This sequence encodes CSVEGETGVEQYF.